The clone carrying this TCR beta chain has more than one count but fewer than ten. Its antigen is still unknown. The CDR3 runs 18 residues. Germline V gene data show CDR1 as MGHRA and CDR2 as YSYEKL. The V and J ends lost 1 base and 0 bases, in that order; junction bases with no gene match: 9. The source of the sample is a study of T cell repertoires in cytomegalovirus infection. About the study: Shared public TCR beta signatures pointed to both CMV infection and a matching HLA type. Study results and caveats: Cumulative public TCR beta family frequency identified CMV carriers with the relevant HLA. Clonotypes of TCR beta that were HLA-C-restricted and CMV-specific dominated the ex vivo response.

TCRdb itself ran the reads through MiXCR, one entry per CDR3 protein. The sample carries 150,000 to 200,000 distinct CDR3 sequences, 28% recorded once. The sequencing input was PBMCs. This TCR was recovered from a human donor in good health (CMV status not recorded). Some clones in this sample may be carry-over from other donors' samples. The chain joins TRBV4-1 to TRBJ2-7; TRBD1 matches 10 bases. The CDR3 loop reads CASSQAYSGTGDSYEQYF. CDR3 coding DNA: TGCGCCAGCAGCCAAGCCTATTCCGGGACAGGGGACTCCTACGAGCAGTACTTC.